This T cell receptor (beta chain) was identified in a study of blood T cells in healthy people across ages. Trimming removed 3 bases at V and 2 bases at J, with 15 bases between. CDR1 and CDR2 from the germline V gene are SGHTS and YDEGEE. This CDR3 is 15 amino acids long. This clonotype was detected only a few times. Primers used in a second PCR of roughly 7 to 11 cycles were a sample-barcoded 5' primer and a J-beta primer mix. In TCRdb, the 5' RACE reads were re-called with MiXCR into one record per CDR3 protein. The data contain fewer than 2 million distinct CDR3 sequences, more than 35% of them seen just once; the ten biggest clones take up around 23%.

The sequencing sample was made of blood. This TCR derives from a human donor in good health. The chain couples TRBV5-8 to TRBJ2-7, with a tentative D call TRBD1 (5 bases). This chain's CDR3 is CASSSGQQAAYEQYF. Written as DNA, the CDR3 is TGTGCCAGCAGCTCGGGTCAACAGGCCGCCTACGAGCAGTACTTC. Complete variable domain (other parts from reference TRBV5-8 and TRBJ2-7): EAGVTQSPTHLIKTRGQQATLRCSPISGHTSVYWYQQALGLGLQFLLWYDEGEERNRGNFPPRFSGRQFPNYSSELNVNALELEDSALYLCASSSGQQAAYEQYFGPGTRLTVT.